The 10 T cell receptor beta chains presented below share a single source sample, sequenced in a study of shared clonotypes between healthy human individuals. Naive CD8 cells comprised CD45RO-negative, CCR7-positively selected cells, excluding terminally differentiated effector memory CD45RA+ cells. Here immunoSEQ multiplex PCR was the method, and the copy in TCRdb shows in-frame clones only, minus some. The data show about 2.2 million clones, 93% seen once. The material sequenced was naive CD8+ T cells from PBMCs. Receptors were obtained from a young man in good health. Some clones in this sample may be carry-over from other donors' samples.

Turning to this clone: The same CDR3 is also encoded by other DNA sequences in this sample. This chain uses TRBV7-9 with TRBJ2-1; possibly TRBD2 for D (5 bases). The CDR3 has 15 amino acids. The ends were cut back, 5 bases at V and 0 bases at J, with 11 bases in the middle. Per germline, CDR1 SEHNR and CDR2 FQNEAQ (reference sequence). Written as DNA, the CDR3 is TGTGCCAGCAGCCCCCCGGGAAGCTCCTACAATGAGCAGTTCTTC. Amino acids: CASSPPGSSYNEQFF. The whole variable domain, remainder taken from reference TRBV7-9 and TRBJ2-1, is DTGVSQNPRHKITKRGQNVTFRCDPISEHNRLYWYRQTLGQGPEFLTYFQNEAQLEKSRLLSDRFSAERPKGSFSTLEIQRTEQGDSAMYLCASSPPGSSYNEQFFGPGTRLTVL.

The V call is TRBV9, the J call TRBJ1-2; the D is unclear. In germline, CDR1 is SGDLS, CDR2 YYNGEE. This CDR3 is built from 16 residues. V was pared by 4 bases and J by 2 bases, with 18 bases between. DNA of the CDR3: TGTGCCAGCAGCCCTGACCTTGGCAGCGAAAACTATGGCTACACCTTC. This sequence encodes CASSPDLGSENYGYTF.

This clone is a singleton in its sample. The rearrangement joins TRBV9 to TRBJ1-4; 9 positions agree with TRBD1. This CDR3 is 16 amino acids long. V was pared by 4 bases and J by 3 bases, with 7 bases of the junction left unmatched. Germline V gene lookup returns CDR1 SGDLS and CDR2 YYNGEE. CDR3 region: CASSPGRQGANEKLFF. CDR3 DNA sequence: TGTGCCAGCAGCCCCGGGCGACAGGGGGCTAATGAAAAACTGTTTTTT.

The V gene is TRBV7-8, the J gene TRBJ2-1; D not resolved. The CDR3 spans 12 residues. The germline V gene has CDR1 SGHVS and CDR2 FQNEAQ. V dropped 4 bases and J dropped 6 bases, with 7 bases sitting between them. CDR3 sequence reads: CASSSGFNEQFF. The CDR3, as DNA: TGTGCCAGCAGCTCGGGTTTCAATGAGCAGTTCTTC.

J is TRBJ2-3 and V is TRBV18; a possible D gene is TRBD1 (7 bases). The germline CDR1 and CDR2 sequences are KGHSH and LQKENI. The CDR3 has 16 residues. V was cut by 3 bases and J by 3 bases, with 16 bases left in between. CDR3 loop: CASSPPDRRATDTQYF. DNA of the CDR3: TGTGCCAGCTCACCCCCGGACAGGAGGGCAACAGATACGCAGTATTTT.

The rearrangement joins TRBV4-1 to TRBJ2-2, with 10 nucleotides matching TRBD2. Germline CDR1 MGHRA, CDR2 YSYEKL. The CDR3 contains 15 residues. The J segment lost 8 bases and the V segment lost 1 base, leaving 4 bases of the junction unmatched. CDR3 protein: CASSQVSSGSGELFF. Written as DNA, the CDR3 is TGCGCCAGCAGCCAAGTCTCTAGCGGGAGTGGGGAGCTGTTTTTT.

This chain joins TRBV6-5 and TRBJ2-7, with D possibly TRBD1 on 6 matching bases. Germline V CDR1 and CDR2: MNHEY, SVGAGI. The V and J ends lost 4 bases and 0 bases respectively, with 10 bases between them. This CDR3 is built from 14 residues. CDR3 coding DNA: TGTGCCAGCAGTTGGGGGCGGAGCTCCTACGAGCAGTACTTC. It translates to CASSWGRSSYEQYF.

The chain uses TRBV27 and TRBJ2-7; 11 positions match TRBD2. V dropped 3 bases and J dropped 3; count of bases not matched to a gene: 4. The CDR3 covers 15 residues. CDR1 and CDR2 from the germline V gene are MNHEY and SMNVEV (reference sequence). The CDR3 loop is CASSFSGTSGYEQYF. In DNA, the CDR3 is TGTGCCAGCAGTTTCTCCGGGACTAGCGGCTACGAGCAGTACTTC.

This clone was counted a few times. The chain has TRBV18 and TRBJ2-7; D ambiguous. This CDR3 has 16 residues. The germline CDR1 and CDR2 sequences are KGHSH and LQKENI. V was shortened by 3 bases and J by 0 bases, with 15 bases between the two germline ends. The CDR3 region is CASSPSRSAFSYEQYF. The CDR3 coding sequence is TGTGCCAGCTCACCCTCTCGGAGCGCCTTCTCCTACGAGCAGTACTTC.

The gene calls are TRBV30 and TRBJ2-5; unclear D gene. The CDR3 is 13 amino acids. Trimming took off 0 bases at V and 8 bases at J, with 13 bases between the two ends. Germline loops: CDR1 GTSNPN, CDR2 SVGIG (reference sequence). This CDR3 is CAWSVESTRTQYF. DNA of the CDR3: TGTGCCTGGAGTGTAGAATCAACGAGAACCCAGTACTTC.